The next 5 T cell receptor beta chains were all read from a single sample in a study of blood T cell repertoires in COVID-19. Generated by immunoSEQ multiplex PCR, the TCRdb table keeps only in-frame clones and is missing some. The repertoire holds about 190,000 clones, with approximately 88% as singletons. Input material: peripheral blood. The receptors shown here come from a woman aged 25 to 39 with acute or convalescent COVID-19.

This clone has a single count. This chain joins TRBV19 and TRBJ1-5; possibly TRBD1 for D (6 bases). The CDR3 has 15 amino acids. The germline gives CDR1 LNHDA, CDR2 SQIVND (reference sequence). The V end was cut by 8 bases, the J end by 6 bases, with 20 bases between. The CDR3 sequence is CASGWVGGQGQPQHF. The CDR3 DNA sequence: TGTGCCAGTGGGTGGGTCGGGGGGCAAGGTCAGCCCCAGCATTTT.

The CDR3 is CASSETSRSYNEQFF. The CDR3 DNA reads TGTGCCAGCAGTGAAACCTCCAGGTCCTACAATGAGCAGTTCTTC. The chain joins TRBV25-1 to TRBJ2-1; D gene uncertain. CDR1 and CDR2 (germline): MGHDK, SYGVNS. The CDR3 is made up of 15 amino acids. Trimming shortened V by 2 bases and J by 1 base, and 9 bases separated the two germline ends.

The genes are TRBV5-1 and TRBJ2-3; maybe TRBD2 (6 bases). The CDR3 loop spans 15 amino acids. The V end lost 7 bases, the J end lost 0 bases, and 15 bases lay between the germline ends. CDR1 and CDR2 from the germline V gene are SGHRS and YFSETQ. In nucleotides, the CDR3 is TGCGCCAGCTCGGAGCGGGCCCGAAGCACAGATACGCAGTATTTT. Translation: CASSERARSTDTQYF.

This chain links TRBV30 with TRBJ2-1; TRBD1 is a possible D gene (5 bases). The CDR3 has 11 residues. CDR1 GTSNPN and CDR2 SVGIG come from the germline V gene (reference sequence). Trimming shortened V by 7 bases and J by 10 bases, and 14 bases separated the two germline ends. CDR3 amino acids: CASVGANEQFF. CDR3 sequence (DNA): TGTGCCTCCGTTGGGGCTAACGAGCAGTTCTTC.

This chain connects TRBV28 to TRBJ2-1, with a weak D call TRBD2 (5 bases). The CDR3 is 11 residues long. Looked up from germline, CDR1 is MDHEN and CDR2 is SYDVKM. Trimming stripped 7 bases from V and 8 bases from J, with 9 bases between. The CDR3 loop is CASTMGDEQFF. The CDR3 coding sequence is TGTGCCAGCACCATGGGAGATGAGCAGTTCTTC. Looking up the rest from reference TRBV28 and TRBJ2-1 gives the full variable domain: DVKVTQSSRYLVKRTGEKVFLECVQDMDHENMFWYRQDPGLGLRLIYFSYDVKMKEKGDIPEGYSVSREKKERFSLILESASTNQTSMYLCASTMGDEQFFGPGTRLTVL.